This is a list of T cell receptor beta chains from one sample in a study of cytomegalovirus exposure and HLA in healthy donors. The protocol was immunoSEQ multiplex PCR, while the TCRdb copy is restricted to in-frame clones and leaves out a portion. The sample carries about 360,000 clones, roughly 88% recorded once. Sequencing was performed on PBMCs. The receptors here all came from a woman under 30 in good health and CMV-seronegative. Both conserved end residues are part of each CDR3. D genes are given only for firm matches. A clone size is listed for some rows: how often the clone was seen (once, few, many), or a class if it is expanded.

V gene,D gene,J gene,clone size,CDR3 protein,CDR3 DNA
TRBV5-6,-,TRBJ1-2,-,CASSSDTLRLEDYGYTF,TGTGCCAGCAGCTCTGATACTTTAAGGTTGGAGGACTATGGCTACACCTTC
TRBV28,TRBD2,TRBJ2-2,-,CASSLGYSGRPTGELFF,TGTGCCAGCAGTTTAGGTTATAGCGGGAGGCCTACCGGGGAGCTGTTTTTT
TRBV6-6,-,TRBJ1-5,-,CASSWDYSNQPQHF,TGTGCCAGCAGTTGGGACTATAGCAATCAGCCCCAGCATTTT
TRBV7-3,TRBD1,TRBJ2-5,-,CASSRGQQETQYF,TGTGCCAGCAGCCGGGGACAGCAAGAGACCCAGTACTTC
TRBV5-1,TRBD1,TRBJ2-5,-,CASSLVTGQGAQYF,TGCGCCAGCAGCTTGGTGACAGGCCAGGGGGCCCAGTACTTC
TRBV13,-,TRBJ2-7,once,CASSLAGLREQYF,TGTGCCAGCAGCTTAGCAGGGTTACGCGAGCAGTACTTC
TRBV14,TRBD2,TRBJ2-2,-,CASSIRLAGGSTGELFF,TGTGCCAGCAGCATCCGACTAGCGGGAGGTTCCACCGGGGAGCTGTTTTTT
TRBV5-1,-,TRBJ2-1,once,CASSTDTVEQFF,TGCGCCAGCAGCACCGACACGGTTGAGCAGTTCTTC
TRBV18,TRBD1,TRBJ1-6,many,CASSPQGANSPLHF,TGTGCCAGCTCACCACAGGGGGCAAATTCACCCCTCCACTTT
TRBV11-1,-,TRBJ2-7,once,CASSRDFAYEQYF,TGTGCCAGCAGCCGGGACTTCGCCTACGAGCAGTACTTC
TRBV27,TRBD1,TRBJ1-2,once,CASSYQGGERSNGYTF,TGTGCCAGCAGTTATCAGGGGGGAGAGCGGTCTAATGGCTACACCTTC
TRBV18,-,TRBJ1-4,-,CASSPHALDQGRVGGKLFF,TGTGCCAGCTCACCACATGCCCTGGACCAGGGCCGGGTAGGCGGAAAACTGTTTTTT
TRBV9,TRBD1,TRBJ2-7,-,CASSHPDRESDEQYF,TGTGCCAGCAGCCATCCGGACAGGGAGAGTGACGAGCAGTACTTC
TRBV18,-,TRBJ2-2,-,CASSPPPGGTGELFF,TGTGCCAGCTCACCCCCCCCCGGGGGCACCGGGGAGCTGTTTTTT
TRBV27,-,TRBJ2-3,-,CASSVILLDTQYF,TGTGCCAGCAGTGTGATACTCCTAGATACGCAGTATTTT
TRBV15,TRBD2,TRBJ2-2,-,CATSRAPSGRDTGELFF,TGTGCCACCAGCAGAGCCCCTAGCGGACGGGACACCGGGGAGCTGTTTTTT
TRBV19,TRBD1,TRBJ2-1,-,CASSIRDRGGNEQFF,TGTGCCAGTAGTATCCGGGACAGGGGAGGCAATGAGCAGTTCTTC
TRBV12-2,-,TRBJ1-3,-,CASRRDRGNYGNTIYF,TGTGCAAGTCGCCGGGACAGGGGGAACTATGGAAACACCATATATTTT
TRBV7-9,-,TRBJ1-6,once,CASRGIGDSPLHF,TGTGCCAGCAGAGGGATAGGGGATTCACCCCTCCACTTT
TRBV29-1,TRBD2,TRBJ2-1,-,CSVEGSGSESYNEQFF,TGCAGCGTTGAGGGTAGCGGGAGTGAATCCTACAATGAGCAGTTCTTC
TRBV27,-,TRBJ1-3,-,CASSPFNSGNTIYF,TGTGCCAGCAGCCCCTTTAATTCTGGAAACACCATATATTTT
TRBV5-5,-,TRBJ1-1,-,CASSATANTEAFF,TGTGCCAGCAGCGCGACAGCGAACACTGAAGCTTTCTTT
TRBV2,TRBD1,TRBJ2-1,once,CASSAGTGSNEQFF,TGTGCCAGCAGTGCCGGGACAGGGTCCAATGAGCAGTTCTTC
TRBV15,TRBD2,TRBJ2-1,-,CATSRVAGGYNEQFF,TGTGCCACCAGCAGGGTAGCGGGAGGCTACAATGAGCAGTTCTTC
TRBV6-5,TRBD2,TRBJ2-1,-,CASSYLAGGDNEQFF,TGTGCCAGCAGTTACCTAGCGGGGGGGGACAATGAGCAGTTCTTC
TRBV6-5,TRBD1,TRBJ1-2,-,CASGGTVLNYGYTF,TGTGCCAGTGGGGGGACAGTCCTTAACTATGGCTACACCTTC
TRBV5-1,TRBD2,TRBJ2-1,-,CASSLQTSGGSRSVYEQFF,TGCGCCAGCAGTTTACAGACTAGCGGGGGGTCCCGGTCTGTCTATGAGCAGTTCTTC
TRBV11-2,-,TRBJ2-2,-,CASSLPDNTGELFF,TGTGCCAGCAGCTTACCAGATAACACCGGGGAGCTGTTTTTT
TRBV7-6,-,TRBJ2-7,-,CASSLKESSYEQYF,TGTGCCAGCAGCTTAAAGGAGAGCTCCTACGAGCAGTACTTC